Listed below are T cell receptor beta chains from one sample, sequenced in a study of CD8 T cells in ankylosing spondylitis. One entry per CDR3 protein results from TCRdb running MiXCR on the 5' RACE reads. Of about 300,000 distinct CDR3 sequences in the sample, approximately 10% were seen once. The sequenced sample was blood, either unsorted or a sorted T cell fraction (not recorded which). These receptors originate from a female donor with ankylosing spondylitis or in good health (not recorded which). CDR3s include the opening cysteine and the closing phenylalanine or tryptophan. The D gene is left open where the match is weak. The size of a clone is reported for some rows only, either as once, few or many, or as a class for expanded clones.

>many|TRBV20-1|14|TRBJ2-2|-
CSARGPVHTGELFF
TGCAGTGCTAGAGGTCCGGTTCACACCGGGGAGCTGTTTTTT
>few|TRBV5-1|16|TRBJ1-3|TRBD1
CASSPTVTGVGNTIYF
TGCGCCAGCAGCCCTACCGTGACAGGGGTTGGAAACACCATATATTTT
>-|TRBV5-1|16|TRBJ2-2|TRBD1
CASRLQGAPGTGELFF
TGCGCCAGCAGATTACAGGGGGCGCCGGGCACCGGGGAGCTGTTTTTT
>few|TRBV7-9|15|TRBJ2-1|TRBD2
CASKTSGRAHNEQFF
TGTGCCTCCAAAACTAGCGGGAGGGCCCACAATGAGCAGTTCTTC
>many|TRBV12-3/TRBV12-4|14|TRBJ1-6|-
CASSSGVQGSPLHF
TGTGCCAGCAGTTCCGGGGTTCAAGGTTCACCCCTCCACTTT
>-|TRBV6-2/TRBV6-3|18|TRBJ2-3|TRBD2
CASSPRRVIGRVTDTQYF
TGTGCCAGCAGTCCCCGAAGAGTTATCGGGAGGGTCACAGATACGCAGTATTTT
>-|TRBV4-1|16|TRBJ2-1|TRBD2
CASSQGDSGGYNEQFF
TGCGCCAGCAGCCAAGGCGACAGCGGGGGGTACAATGAGCAGTTCTTC
>few|TRBV3-1|15|TRBJ1-5|-
CASSQDLPGHQPQHF
TGTGCCAGCAGCCAAGATTTGCCAGGGCATCAGCCCCAGCATTTT
>many|TRBV27|16|TRBJ2-1|TRBD2
CASSRTIAGAGNEQFF
TGTGCCAGCAGCCGAACTATAGCGGGAGCGGGGAATGAGCAGTTCTTC
>few|TRBV20-1|16|TRBJ1-5|TRBD1
CCAFSGGMWSNQPQHF
TGCTGTGCTTTTTCAGGGGGTATGTGGAGCAATCAGCCCCAGCATTTT
>-|TRBV30|12|TRBJ1-2|-
CASSGLNYGYTF
TGTGCCTCGAGTGGCCTTAACTATGGCTACACCTTC
>many|TRBV9|15|TRBJ1-1|-
CASSVGTGYPTEAFF
TGTGCCAGCAGCGTAGGCACAGGTTACCCCACTGAAGCTTTCTTT
>many|TRBV29-1|14|TRBJ2-6|-
CSVGTGPEANVLTF
TGCAGCGTTGGAACAGGCCCTGAGGCCAACGTCCTGACTTTC
>many|TRBV10-3|13|TRBJ2-1|TRBD2
CAISEGGVNEQFF
TGTGCCATCAGTGAGGGGGGGGTAAATGAGCAGTTCTTC
>many|TRBV5-1|14|TRBJ2-3|TRBD1
CASSSGQGLDTQYF
TGCGCCAGCAGCTCCGGACAGGGTCTGGATACGCAGTATTTT
>few|TRBV3-1|11|TRBJ2-7|-
CASSQGLEQYF
TGTGCCAGCAGCCAAGGTCTTGAGCAGTACTTC
>-|TRBV12-3/TRBV12-4|14|TRBJ2-7|TRBD1
CASRRQGATGEQYF
TGTGCCAGCAGGCGACAGGGGGCGACGGGTGAGCAGTACTTC
>many|TRBV20-1|14|TRBJ1-1|-
CSARDPAGRTEAFF
TGCAGTGCTAGAGATCCTGCAGGGAGGACTGAAGCTTTCTTT